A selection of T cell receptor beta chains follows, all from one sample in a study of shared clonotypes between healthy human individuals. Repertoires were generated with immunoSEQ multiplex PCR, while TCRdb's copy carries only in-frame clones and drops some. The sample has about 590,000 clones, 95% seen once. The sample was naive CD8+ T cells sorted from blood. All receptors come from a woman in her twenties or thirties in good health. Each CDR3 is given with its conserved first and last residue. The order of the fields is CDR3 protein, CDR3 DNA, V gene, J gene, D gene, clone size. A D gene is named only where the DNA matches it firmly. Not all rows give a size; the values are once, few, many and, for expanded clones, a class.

CDR3aa: CASLRTGGSREQYF
CDR3nt: TGTGCCAGCTTGCGGACAGGGGGCTCGAGGGAGCAGTACTTC
v_gene: TRBV2
j_gene: TRBJ2-7
d_gene: TRBD1
abundance: NA

CDR3aa: CASSLSIGYRAPYEQYF
CDR3nt: TGTGCCAGCAGTTTATCGATTGGTTACAGGGCCCCCTACGAGCAGTACTTC
v_gene: TRBV27
j_gene: TRBJ2-7
d_gene: NA
abundance: NA

CDR3aa: CASSPTDADTEAFF
CDR3nt: TGTGCCAGCAGCCCCACCGATGCGGACACTGAAGCTTTCTTT
v_gene: TRBV28
j_gene: TRBJ1-1
d_gene: NA
abundance: NA

CDR3aa: CSAEGTGSYEQYF
CDR3nt: TGCAGCGCCGAGGGGACAGGTTCCTACGAGCAGTACTTC
v_gene: TRBV29-1
j_gene: TRBJ2-7
d_gene: TRBD1
abundance: NA

CDR3aa: CASSKGSHPYEQYF
CDR3nt: TGTGCCAGCAGCAAGGGGTCCCATCCCTACGAGCAGTACTTC
v_gene: TRBV9
j_gene: TRBJ2-7
d_gene: NA
abundance: NA

CDR3aa: CASSYSSGRSSYEQYF
CDR3nt: TGTGCCAGCAGTTACTCATCCGGGCGGAGCTCCTACGAGCAGTACTTC
v_gene: TRBV6-6
j_gene: TRBJ2-7
d_gene: NA
abundance: once

CDR3aa: CASSLSIGRISYEQYF
CDR3nt: TGTGCCAGCAGTTTATCGATCGGGAGGATCTCCTACGAGCAGTACTTC
v_gene: TRBV27
j_gene: TRBJ2-7
d_gene: TRBD2
abundance: NA

CDR3aa: CASSLIPGDEQYF
CDR3nt: TGTGCCAGCAGCTTAATACCAGGGGACGAGCAGTACTTC
v_gene: TRBV7-9
j_gene: TRBJ2-7
d_gene: NA
abundance: once

CDR3aa: CASSDGRTVYTGELFF
CDR3nt: TGTGCCAGTAGCGACGGCAGGACAGTCTACACCGGGGAGCTGTTTTTT
v_gene: TRBV19
j_gene: TRBJ2-2
d_gene: NA
abundance: once

CDR3aa: CASSEAPRLPYEQYF
CDR3nt: TGTGCCAGCAGTGAAGCGCCTAGGCTGCCCTACGAGCAGTACTTC
v_gene: TRBV6-1
j_gene: TRBJ2-7
d_gene: NA
abundance: once

CDR3aa: CAIRGQGWTEAFF
CDR3nt: TGTGCCATAAGGGGACAGGGGTGGACTGAAGCTTTCTTT
v_gene: TRBV28
j_gene: TRBJ1-1
d_gene: TRBD1
abundance: NA